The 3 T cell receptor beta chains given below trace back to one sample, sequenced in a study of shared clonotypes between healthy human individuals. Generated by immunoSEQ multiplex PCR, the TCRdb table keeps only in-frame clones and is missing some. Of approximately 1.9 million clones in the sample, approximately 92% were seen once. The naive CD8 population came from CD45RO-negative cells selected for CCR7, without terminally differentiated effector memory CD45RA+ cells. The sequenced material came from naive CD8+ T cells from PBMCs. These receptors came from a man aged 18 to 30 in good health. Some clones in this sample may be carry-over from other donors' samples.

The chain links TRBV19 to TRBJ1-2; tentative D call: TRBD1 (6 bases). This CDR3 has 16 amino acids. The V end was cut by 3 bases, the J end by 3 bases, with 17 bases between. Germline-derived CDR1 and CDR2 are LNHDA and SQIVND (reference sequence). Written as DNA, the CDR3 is TGTGCCAGTAGTATCCGGACAGATCTCCACTACTATGGCTACACCTTC. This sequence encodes CASSIRTDLHYYGYTF.

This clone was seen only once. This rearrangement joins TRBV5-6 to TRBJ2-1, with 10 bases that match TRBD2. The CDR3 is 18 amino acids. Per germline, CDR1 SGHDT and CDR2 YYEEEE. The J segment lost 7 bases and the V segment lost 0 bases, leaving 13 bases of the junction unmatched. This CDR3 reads CASSLGAEAGGPYNEQFF. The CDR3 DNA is TGTGCCAGCAGCTTGGGGGCGGAAGCGGGAGGGCCGTATAATGAGCAGTTCTTC.

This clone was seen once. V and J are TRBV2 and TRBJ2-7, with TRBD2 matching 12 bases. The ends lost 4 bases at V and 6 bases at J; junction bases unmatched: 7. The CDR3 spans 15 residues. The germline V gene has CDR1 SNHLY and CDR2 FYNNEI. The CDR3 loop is CASSVAETSGSEQYF. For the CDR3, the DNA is TGTGCCAGCAGTGTGGCGGAGACTAGCGGGAGCGAGCAGTACTTC.